In its sample, the clone carrying this T cell receptor (beta chain) was seen once. Antigen: not known. The sample comes from a study of long-term antiretroviral therapy in people with HIV. The study, taken as a whole, reports: Despite increasing after ART, diversity remained lower than that of transplant donor controls. Clonotypes expanded prior to ART showed repertoire dominance at all sampled time points.

This CDR3 comprises 13 residues. Deletions cut 5 bases from V and 6 bases from J, with 12 bases between. Germline-derived CDR1 and CDR2 are SEHNR and FQNEAQ (reference sequence). At survey level, the immunoSEQ assay was run in its v3.0 version. Sequencing aimed to cover about 40,000-55,000 T-cell genomes per sample. Measured with immunoSEQ multiplex PCR; TCRdb has only the in-frame clones, and not every one. Of roughly 36,000 clones in the sample, 85% were seen once. The origin of this receptor is a woman aged 25 to 45 with HIV. The sample in question was unsorted PBMCs, obtained just over 2.7 years before starting antiretroviral therapy. The chain links TRBV7-9 to TRBJ2-3; D is ambiguous. DNA for the CDR3: TGTGCCAGCAGCCCGGCGGTTGCGGATACGCAGTATTTT. Residues: CASSPAVADTQYF.